This T cell receptor (beta chain) was captured by sequencing in a study of shared clonotypes between healthy human individuals. Study conclusions and caveats: Shared across several donors were 4% to 5% of the naive CD4 clonotypes. Among donors, clonotype sharing was expected to be affected by sequencing depth.

This clone was observed once. Its matching antigen is unknown. Trimming took off 1 base at V and 4 bases at J, with 7 bases between the two ends. The germline V gene has CDR1 SGHAT and CDR2 FQNNGV. CDR3 length: 14 amino acids. Repertoires were generated with immunoSEQ multiplex PCR, while TCRdb's copy carries only in-frame clones and drops some. The table lists about 2.3 million clones, 85% to 95% of them singletons. The source material was naive CD4+ T cells from PBMCs. As for subset: CD45RA+ positively selected. This chain uses TRBV11-2 with TRBJ2-2; D gene uncertain. The sequence was collected from a man between 18 and 29 years old in good health. Some clones in this sample may be carry-over from other donors' samples. DNA for the CDR3: TGTGCCAGCAGCTTAGTAAGAGTCACCGGGGAGCTGTTTTTT. The encoded protein is CASSLVRVTGELFF.